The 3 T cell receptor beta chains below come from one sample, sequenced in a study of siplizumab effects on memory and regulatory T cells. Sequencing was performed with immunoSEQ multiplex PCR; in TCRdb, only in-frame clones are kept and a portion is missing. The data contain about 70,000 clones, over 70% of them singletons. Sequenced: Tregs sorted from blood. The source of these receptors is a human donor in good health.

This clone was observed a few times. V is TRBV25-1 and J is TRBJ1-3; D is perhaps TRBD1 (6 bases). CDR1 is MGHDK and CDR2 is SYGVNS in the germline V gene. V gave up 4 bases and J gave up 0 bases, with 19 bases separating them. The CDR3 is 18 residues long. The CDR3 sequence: CASSALGGGRISGNTIYF. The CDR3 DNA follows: TGTGCCAGCAGTGCCTTAGGGGGGGGCCGTATCTCTGGAAACACCATATATTTT.

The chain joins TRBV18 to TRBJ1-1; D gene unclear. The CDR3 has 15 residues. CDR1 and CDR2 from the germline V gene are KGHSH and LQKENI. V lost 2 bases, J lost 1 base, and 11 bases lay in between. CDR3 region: CASSPSAVRNTEAFF. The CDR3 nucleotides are TGTGCCAGCTCACCATCAGCGGTGAGGAACACTGAAGCTTTCTTT.

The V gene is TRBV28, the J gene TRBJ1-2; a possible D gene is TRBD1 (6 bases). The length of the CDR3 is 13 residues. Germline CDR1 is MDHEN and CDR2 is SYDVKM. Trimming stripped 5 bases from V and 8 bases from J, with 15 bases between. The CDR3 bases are TGTGCCAGCAGTCCCAATACAGGGTCCGGCTACACCTTC. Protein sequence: CASSPNTGSGYTF.